Presented here are 19 T cell receptor beta chains from one specimen sequenced in a study of control samples from healthy donors and cancer patients. Method: immunoSEQ multiplex PCR; TCRdb's copy keeps in-frame clones and lacks some. The data hold tens of thousands of clones, with approximately 88% observed a single time. The sequenced sample was PBMCs. The origin of the receptors is a man aged 70-80 years with lung cancer.

The V gene is TRBV5-6, the J gene TRBJ2-7; perhaps D is TRBD1 or TRBD2 (5 bases each). This CDR3 has 15 amino acids. CDR1 is SGHDT, CDR2 YYEEEE, per germline. V lost 4 bases and J 2 bases, leaving 16 bases between the germline ends. The CDR3 loop is CASSLVGTVPYEQYF. The CDR3 region has the DNA TGTGCCAGCAGCCTCGTCGGGACGGTACCCTACGAGCAGTACTTC.

The genes are TRBV19 and TRBJ1-5; the D gene is possibly TRBD1 (6 bases). The CDR3 contains 14 residues. From germline, CDR1 is LNHDA and CDR2 SQIVND (reference sequence). Trimming took 4 bases from V and 4 from J, leaving 11 bases between them. The CDR3 nucleotides read TGTGCCAGTAGTACCAGGACAGAGAATCAGCCCCAGCATTTT. This sequence encodes CASSTRTENQPQHF.

V and J are TRBV11-2 and TRBJ2-7; D is possibly TRBD1 or TRBD2 (7 bases each). The CDR3 spans 13 residues. Germline assignment: CDR1 SGHAT and CDR2 FQNNGV. Trimming removed 6 bases from V and 7 bases from J, with 16 bases in between. CDR3 in amino acids: CASRQAGGGEQYF. In DNA, the CDR3 is TGTGCCAGCAGACAGGCAGGGGGGGGAGAGCAGTACTTC.

Only one count was recorded for this clone. This sequence joins TRBV27 and TRBJ2-3, with D maybe TRBD1 (6 bases). This CDR3 contains 16 residues. Deletions cut 4 bases from V and 1 base from J, with 15 bases between. Germline assignment: CDR1 MNHEY and CDR2 SMNVEV (reference sequence). The CDR3 nucleotides are TGTGCCAGCAGTTGGTTACAGGGCCACGGCACAGATACGCAGTATTTT. Protein: CASSWLQGHGTDTQYF.

A single count supports this clone. The CDR3 DNA is TGTGCCAGCGGAAGTGGGACAGGGCGGAATATGGGCAATCAGCCCCAGCATTTT. This encodes CASGSGTGRNMGNQPQHF. The chain carries TRBV2 and TRBJ1-5, with 9 positions matching TRBD1. Germline V CDR1 and CDR2: SNHLY, FYNNEI. V lost 8 bases, J lost 2 bases, and 16 bases stayed unmatched. The CDR3 has 18 amino acids.

The J gene is TRBJ2-1, the V gene TRBV10-3; D unclear. Germline V gene sequence: CDR1 ENHRY, CDR2 SYGVKD. The CDR3 sequence is 12 residues long. Trimming removed 10 bases from V and 10 bases from J, with 17 bases in between. The CDR3 reads CATREDLGEQFF. CDR3 DNA: TGTGCCACTAGGGAAGATCTTGGGGAGCAGTTCTTC.

This chain links TRBV12-3 or TRBV12-4 with TRBJ1-6, with a weak D call TRBD1 (5 bases). The CDR3 totals 12 residues. V was shortened by 3 bases and J by 13 bases, with 10 bases between the two germline ends. The CDR3 here is CASSLGGTPLHF. The CDR3 region has the DNA TGTGCCAGCAGTTTGGGCGGGACCCCCCTCCACTTT.

V and J are TRBV18 and TRBJ2-1, with 10 positions matching TRBD2. The germline CDR1 and CDR2 sequences are KGHSH and LQKENI. The ends lost 4 bases at V and 3 bases at J; junction bases unmatched: 9. This CDR3 has 17 amino acids. CDR3 coding DNA: TGTGCCAGCTCACAACGGTCTAGCGGGGGCAACTACAATGAGCAGTTCTTC. Its translation is CASSQRSSGGNYNEQFF.

The rearrangement joins TRBV4-3 to TRBJ2-1; 7 bases align to TRBD2. This CDR3 has 15 residues. V was pared by 1 base and J by 5 bases, with 5 bases of the junction left unmatched. Germline CDR1 is LGHNA and CDR2 is YSLEER. The CDR3 DNA is TGCGCCAGCAGCCAAGTGTCTAGCGGAAACAATGAGCAGTTCTTC. It is translated as CASSQVSSGNNEQFF.

V usage is TRBV2 and J usage is TRBJ1-1; possible D gene TRBD1, 5 bases. Germline lookup yields CDR1 SNHLY and CDR2 FYNNEI. With 5 bases removed from V and 2 bases from J, the gap between germline ends came to 9 bases. The CDR3 is 13 amino acids. The DNA of the CDR3 is TGTGCCAGCAGTAGACAGAGAAACACTGAAGCTTTCTTT. Its protein product is CASSRQRNTEAFF.

This chain connects TRBV19 to TRBJ2-5; the D gene is possibly TRBD2 (6 bases). Germline-derived CDR1 and CDR2 are LNHDA and SQIVND (reference sequence). The ends were cut back, 5 bases at V and 5 bases at J, with 12 bases in the middle. The CDR3 covers 13 residues. CDR3 loop: CASSWGVEETQYF. The CDR3 coding sequence is TGTGCCAGTAGTTGGGGGGTGGAGGAGACCCAGTACTTC.

The chain couples TRBV9 to TRBJ1-1, with 7 bases that match TRBD1. The CDR3 consists of 15 residues. Germline V CDR1 and CDR2: SGDLS, YYNGEE. The trim removed 4 bases at V and 0 bases at J, leaving 6 bases unmatched. This CDR3 reads CASSTTGFMNTEAFF. CDR3 nucleotide sequence: TGTGCCAGCAGCACGACAGGGTTCATGAACACTGAAGCTTTCTTT.

The sample holds a few counts of this clone. The chain carries TRBV19 and TRBJ1-2; TRBD1 might be the D (5 bases). Germline V gene lookup returns CDR1 LNHDA and CDR2 SQIVND (reference sequence). The CDR3 contains 13 residues. The V and J ends lost 1 base and 8 bases respectively, with 11 bases between them. The CDR3 sequence is CASSIARVGGYTF. Here the CDR3 DNA reads TGTGCCAGTAGTATAGCCAGGGTGGGCGGCTACACCTTC. The whole variable domain, remainder taken from reference TRBV19 and TRBJ1-2, is DGGITQSPKYLFRKEGQNVTLSCEQNLNHDAMYWYRQDPGQGLRLIYYSQIVNDFQKGDIAEGYSVSREKKESFPLTVTSAQKNPTAFYLCASSIARVGGYTFGSGTRLTVV.

The chain couples TRBV15 to TRBJ2-2, with a possible D match to TRBD2 (6 bases). The CDR3 is 15 residues long. Trimming left V 7 bases short and J 3 bases short, with 15 bases between. Germline CDR1 LNHNV, CDR2 YYDKDF (reference sequence). The CDR3 loop reads CATISRGGYTGELFF. The CDR3 DNA is TGTGCCACCATCTCTAGAGGAGGGTACACCGGGGAGCTGTTTTTT. The variable domain in full, completed from reference TRBV15 and TRBJ2-2, reads DAMVIQNPRYQVTQFGKPVTLSCSQTLNHNVMYWYQQKSSQAPKLLFHYYDKDFNNEADTPDNFQSRRPNTSFCFLDIRSPGLGDTAMYLCATISRGGYTGELFFGEGSRLTVL.

The V call is TRBV5-5, the J call TRBJ1-1; D perhaps matches TRBD1 (5 bases). The CDR3 sequence is 14 residues long. Germline V CDR1 and CDR2: SGHKS, YYEKEE (reference sequence). Deletions cut 2 bases from V and 1 base from J, with 9 bases between. The CDR3 bases are TGTGCCAGCAGCTTTGGGACCCAGAACACTGAAGCTTTCTTT. It yields the protein CASSFGTQNTEAFF. The whole variable domain, remainder taken from reference TRBV5-5 and TRBJ1-1, is DAGVTQSPTHLIKTRGQQVTLRCSPISGHKSVSWYQQVLGQGPQFIFQYYEKEERGRGNFPDRFSARQFPNYSSELNVNALLLGDSALYLCASSFGTQNTEAFFGQGTRLTVV.

The gene calls are TRBV7-3 and TRBJ1-2, with 8 bases lining up with TRBD1. Trimming took 0 bases from V and 6 from J; bases not matched to a gene: 6. This CDR3 is built from 15 residues. The germline CDR1 and CDR2 sequences are SGHTA and FQGTGA. DNA for the CDR3: TGTGCCAGCAGCTTAACGGCAGGACAGGGAAATGGCTACACCTTC. Residues: CASSLTAGQGNGYTF. The full variable domain, its missing parts supplied by reference TRBV7-3 and TRBJ1-2, is GAGVSQTPSNKVTEKGKYVELRCDPISGHTALYWYRQSLGQGPEFLIYFQGTGAADDSGLPNDRFFAVRPEGSVSTLKIQRTERGDSAVYLCASSLTAGQGNGYTFGSGTRLTVV.

V usage is TRBV6-7 and J usage is TRBJ1-3; the D is unclear. TRBV6-7 is filed as an ORF, its function uncertain. This CDR3 contains 10 residues. V dropped 11 bases and J dropped 10 bases, with 12 bases sitting between them. For the CDR3, the DNA is TGTGCCCTCCTGAGGAAAACCATATATTTT. Translation gives CALLRKTIYF.

The V gene is TRBV6-5, the J gene TRBJ1-6; perhaps TRBD1 as D (6 bases). The V end was cut by 7 bases, the J end by 10 bases, with 17 bases between. Germline values: CDR1 MNHEY, CDR2 SVGAGI. The CDR3 sequence is 14 residues long. The CDR3 bases are TGTGCCAGCATAGAGAGCAGGGGAAAGTCACCCCTCCACTTT. Amino acid sequence: CASIESRGKSPLHF.

V is TRBV6-1 and J is TRBJ1-2; 11 bases match TRBD1. This CDR3 has 16 residues. From germline, CDR1 is MNHNS and CDR2 SASEGT. With V trimmed by 2 bases and J by 2 bases, 4 bases remained unmatched. The DNA of the CDR3 is TGTGCCAGCAGTGAATTCCGGGACAGGGGGAACTATGGCTACACCTTC. Protein sequence: CASSEFRDRGNYGYTF.